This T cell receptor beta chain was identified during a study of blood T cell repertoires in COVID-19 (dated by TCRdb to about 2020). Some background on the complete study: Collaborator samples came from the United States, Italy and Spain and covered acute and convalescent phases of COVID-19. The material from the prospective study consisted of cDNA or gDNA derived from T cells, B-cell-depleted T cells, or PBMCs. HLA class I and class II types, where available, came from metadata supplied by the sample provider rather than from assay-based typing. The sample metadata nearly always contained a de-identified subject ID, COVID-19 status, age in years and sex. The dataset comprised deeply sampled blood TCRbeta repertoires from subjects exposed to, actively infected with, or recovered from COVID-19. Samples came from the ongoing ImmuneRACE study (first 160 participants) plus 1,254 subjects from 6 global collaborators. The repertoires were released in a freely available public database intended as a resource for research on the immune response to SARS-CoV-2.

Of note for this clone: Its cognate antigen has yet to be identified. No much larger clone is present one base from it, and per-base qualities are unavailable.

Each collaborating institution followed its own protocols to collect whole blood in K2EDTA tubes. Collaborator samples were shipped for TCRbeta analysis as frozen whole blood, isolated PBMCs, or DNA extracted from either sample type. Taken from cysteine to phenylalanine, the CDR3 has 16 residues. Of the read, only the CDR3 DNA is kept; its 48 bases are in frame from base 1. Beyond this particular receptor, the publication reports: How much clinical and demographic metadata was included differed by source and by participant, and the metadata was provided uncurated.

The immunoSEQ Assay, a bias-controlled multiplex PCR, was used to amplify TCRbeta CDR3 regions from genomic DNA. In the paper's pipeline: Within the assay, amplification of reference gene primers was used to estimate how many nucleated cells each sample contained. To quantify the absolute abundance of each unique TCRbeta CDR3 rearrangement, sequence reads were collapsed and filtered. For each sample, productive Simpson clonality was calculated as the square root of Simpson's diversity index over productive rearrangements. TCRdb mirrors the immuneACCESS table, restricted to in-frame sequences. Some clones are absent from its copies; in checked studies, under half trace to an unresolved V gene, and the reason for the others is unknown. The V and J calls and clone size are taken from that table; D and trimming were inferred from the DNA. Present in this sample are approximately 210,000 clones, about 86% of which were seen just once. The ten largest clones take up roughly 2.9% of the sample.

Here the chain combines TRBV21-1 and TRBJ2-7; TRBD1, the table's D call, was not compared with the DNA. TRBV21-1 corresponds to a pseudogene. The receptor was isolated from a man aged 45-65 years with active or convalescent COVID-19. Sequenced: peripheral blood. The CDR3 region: CASSKGRGQGASEQYF. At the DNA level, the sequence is TGTGCCAGCAGCAAAGGGCGGGGACAGGGGGCCAGCGAGCAGTACTTC.